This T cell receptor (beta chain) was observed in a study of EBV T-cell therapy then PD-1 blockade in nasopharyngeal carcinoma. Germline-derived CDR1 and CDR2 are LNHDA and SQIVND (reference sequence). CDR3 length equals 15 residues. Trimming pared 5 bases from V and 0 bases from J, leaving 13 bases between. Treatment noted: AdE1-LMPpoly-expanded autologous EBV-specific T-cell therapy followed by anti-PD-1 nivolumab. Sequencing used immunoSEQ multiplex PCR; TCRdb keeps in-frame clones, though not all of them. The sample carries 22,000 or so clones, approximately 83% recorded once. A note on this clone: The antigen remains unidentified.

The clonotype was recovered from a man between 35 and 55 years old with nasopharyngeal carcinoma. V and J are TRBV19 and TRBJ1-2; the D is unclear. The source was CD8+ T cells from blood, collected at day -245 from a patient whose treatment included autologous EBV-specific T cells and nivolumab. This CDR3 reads CASSPHRTANYGYTF. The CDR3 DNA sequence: TGTGCCAGTAGTCCCCATCGGACGGCTAACTATGGCTACACCTTC.